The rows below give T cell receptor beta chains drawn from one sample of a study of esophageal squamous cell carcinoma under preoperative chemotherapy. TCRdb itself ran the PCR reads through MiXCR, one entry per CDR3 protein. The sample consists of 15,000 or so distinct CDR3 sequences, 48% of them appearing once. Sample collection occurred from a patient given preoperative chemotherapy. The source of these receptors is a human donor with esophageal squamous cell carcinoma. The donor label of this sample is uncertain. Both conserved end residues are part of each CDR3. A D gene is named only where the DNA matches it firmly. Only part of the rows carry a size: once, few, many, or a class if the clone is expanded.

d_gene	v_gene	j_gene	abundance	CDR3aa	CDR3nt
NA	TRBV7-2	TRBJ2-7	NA	CASSLVGGSSAYEQYF	TGTGCCAGCAGCTTAGTAGGTGGAAGCTCTGCCTACGAGCAGTACTTC
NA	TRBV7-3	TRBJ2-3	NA	CARGPDATDTQYF	TGTGCCAGGGGCCCAGACGCCACAGATACGCAGTATTTC
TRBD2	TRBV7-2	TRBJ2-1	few	CASSLSRGRAHEQFF	TGTGCCAGCAGCTTATCCCGTGGGAGGGCCCATGAGCAGTTCTTC
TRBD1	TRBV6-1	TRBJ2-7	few	CASSEIPGTGSYEQYF	TGTGCCAGCAGTGAGATTCCCGGGACAGGCTCCTACGAGCAGTACTTC
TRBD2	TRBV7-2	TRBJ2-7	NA	CASSFASGSASYEQYF	TGTGCCAGCAGCTTTGCTAGCGGGAGTGCATCCTACGAGCAGTACTTC
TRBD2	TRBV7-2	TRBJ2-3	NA	CTSSELGLAGGQGTQYF	TGTACCAGCAGCGAACTGGGACTAGCGGGGGGGCAGGGTACGCAGTATTTT
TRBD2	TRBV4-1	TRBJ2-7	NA	CASSQARTRSYEQYF	TGCGCCAGCAGCCAAGCTCGGACTAGGTCCTACGAGCAGTACTTC
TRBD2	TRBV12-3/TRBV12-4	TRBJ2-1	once	CASSFSAGLRNEQFF	TGTGCCAGCAGTTTCTCAGCGGGACTTCGGAATGAGCAGTTCTTC
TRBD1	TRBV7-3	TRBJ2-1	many	CASSTTGGPTYEQFF	TGTGCCAGCAGCACAACAGGGGGCCCCACCTACGAGCAGTTCTTC
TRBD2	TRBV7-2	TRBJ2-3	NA	CASSFPTSGGRLQDTQYF	TGTGCCAGCAGCTTTCCGACTAGCGGGGGTCGGCTTCAAGATACGCAGTATTTT
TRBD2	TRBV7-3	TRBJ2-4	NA	CASISTSGEKNMQYF	TGTGCCAGCATCTCTACTAGCGGGGAGAAAAATATGCAGTATTTC
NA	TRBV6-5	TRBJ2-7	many	CASSYSRGGASYEQYF	TGTGCCAGCAGTTACTCGAGGGGTGGGGCCTCCTACGAGCAGTACTTC
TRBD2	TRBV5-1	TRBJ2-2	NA	CASSRTSGTNTGELFF	TGCGCCAGCAGCCGGACTAGCGGTACGAACACCGGGGAGCTGTTTTTT
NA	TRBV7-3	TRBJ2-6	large	CASSPRESGANVLTF	TGTGCCAGCAGCCCCAGGGAATCTGGGGCCAACGTCCTGACTTTC
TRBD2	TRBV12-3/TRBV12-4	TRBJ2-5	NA	CASSLGGATYNEQYF	TGTGCCAGCTCACTGGGAGGGGCAACCTACAATGAGCAGTACTTC
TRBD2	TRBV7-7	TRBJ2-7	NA	CASSRSGIDAYEQYF	TGTGCCAGCAGCCGAAGCGGGATAGATGCTTACGAGCAGTACTTC
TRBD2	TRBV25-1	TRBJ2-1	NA	CATTSGSTDNEQFF	TGTGCCACAACTAGCGGGAGTACGGACAATGAGCAGTTCTTC
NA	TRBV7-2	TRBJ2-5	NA	CASSLGVRDQNTQYF	TGTGCCAGCAGCCTCGGCGTAAGAGACCAAAACACTCAGTACTTC